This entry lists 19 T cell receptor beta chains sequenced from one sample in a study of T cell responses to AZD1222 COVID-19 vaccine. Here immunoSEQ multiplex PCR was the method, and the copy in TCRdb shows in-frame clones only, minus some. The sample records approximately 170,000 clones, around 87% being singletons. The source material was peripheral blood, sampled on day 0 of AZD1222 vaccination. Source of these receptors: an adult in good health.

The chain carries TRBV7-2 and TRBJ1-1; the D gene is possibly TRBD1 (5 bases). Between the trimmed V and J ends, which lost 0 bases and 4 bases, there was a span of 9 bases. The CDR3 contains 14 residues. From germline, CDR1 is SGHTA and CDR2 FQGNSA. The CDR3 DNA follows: TGTGCCAGCAGCTTAGCTCAGGGTGGCACTGAAGCTTTCTTT. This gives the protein CASSLAQGGTEAFF. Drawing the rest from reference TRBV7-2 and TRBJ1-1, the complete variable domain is GAGVSQSPSNKVTEKGKDVELRCDPISGHTALYWYRQSLGQGLEFLIYFQGNSAPDKSGLPSDRFSAERTGGSVSTLTIQRTQQEDSAVYLCASSLAQGGTEAFFGQGTRLTVV.

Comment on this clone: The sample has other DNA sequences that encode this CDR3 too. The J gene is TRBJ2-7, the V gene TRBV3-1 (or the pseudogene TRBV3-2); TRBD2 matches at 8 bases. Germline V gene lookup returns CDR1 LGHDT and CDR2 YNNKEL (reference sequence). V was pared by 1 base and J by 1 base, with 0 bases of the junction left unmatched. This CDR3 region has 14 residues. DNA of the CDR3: TGTGCCAGCAGCCAAGGCGGGGGGTCCTACGAGCAGTACGTC. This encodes CASSQGGGSYEQYV.

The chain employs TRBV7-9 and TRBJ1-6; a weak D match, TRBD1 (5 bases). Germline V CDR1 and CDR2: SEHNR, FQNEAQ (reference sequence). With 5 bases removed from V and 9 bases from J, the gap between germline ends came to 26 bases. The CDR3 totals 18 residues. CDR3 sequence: CASSTPDRQTLAGSPLHF. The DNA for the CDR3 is TGTGCCAGCAGCACCCCCGACCGACAGACTCTCGCTGGTTCACCCCTCCACTTT.

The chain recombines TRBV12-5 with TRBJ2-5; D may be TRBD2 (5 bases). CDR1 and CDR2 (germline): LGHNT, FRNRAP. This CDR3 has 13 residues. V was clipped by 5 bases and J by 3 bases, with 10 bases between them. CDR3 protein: CASGHGSKETQYF. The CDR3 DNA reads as TGTGCTAGTGGTCATGGGAGCAAAGAGACCCAGTACTTC.

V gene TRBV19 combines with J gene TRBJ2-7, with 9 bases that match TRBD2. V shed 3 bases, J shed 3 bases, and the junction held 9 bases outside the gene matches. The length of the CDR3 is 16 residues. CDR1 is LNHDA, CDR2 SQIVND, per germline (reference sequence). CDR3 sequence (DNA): TGTGCCAGTAGTATTCGGGGAGAGCGGGGGGACTACGAGCAGTACTTC. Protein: CASSIRGERGDYEQYF.

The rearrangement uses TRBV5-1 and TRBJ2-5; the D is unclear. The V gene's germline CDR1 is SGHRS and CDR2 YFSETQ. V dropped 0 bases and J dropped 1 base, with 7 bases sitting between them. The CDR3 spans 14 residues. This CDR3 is CASSLDRFQETQYF. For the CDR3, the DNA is TGCGCCAGCAGCTTGGACAGATTCCAAGAGACCCAGTACTTC.

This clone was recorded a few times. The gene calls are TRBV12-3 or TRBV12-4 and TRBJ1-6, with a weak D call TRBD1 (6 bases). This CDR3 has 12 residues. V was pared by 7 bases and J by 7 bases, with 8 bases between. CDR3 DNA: TGTGCCAGCACAGGGGACAATTCACCCCTCCACTTT. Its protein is CASTGDNSPLHF.

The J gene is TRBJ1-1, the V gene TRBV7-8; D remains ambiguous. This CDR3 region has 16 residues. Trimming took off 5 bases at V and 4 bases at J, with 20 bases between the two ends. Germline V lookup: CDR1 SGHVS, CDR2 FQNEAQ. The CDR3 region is CASSTSALTMGTEAFF. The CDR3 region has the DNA TGTGCCAGCAGCACCTCGGCCTTGACCATGGGCACTGAAGCTTTCTTT.

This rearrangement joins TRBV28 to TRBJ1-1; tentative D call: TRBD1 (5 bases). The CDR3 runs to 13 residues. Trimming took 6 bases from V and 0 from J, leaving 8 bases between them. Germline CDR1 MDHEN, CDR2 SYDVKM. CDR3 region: CASSPRVNTEAFF. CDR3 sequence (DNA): TGTGCCAGCAGCCCCAGGGTGAACACTGAAGCTTTCTTT. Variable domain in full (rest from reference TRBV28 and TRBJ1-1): DVKVTQSSRYLVKRTGEKVFLECVQDMDHENMFWYRQDPGLGLRLIYFSYDVKMKEKGDIPEGYSVSREKKERFSLILESASTNQTSMYLCASSPRVNTEAFFGQGTRLTVV.

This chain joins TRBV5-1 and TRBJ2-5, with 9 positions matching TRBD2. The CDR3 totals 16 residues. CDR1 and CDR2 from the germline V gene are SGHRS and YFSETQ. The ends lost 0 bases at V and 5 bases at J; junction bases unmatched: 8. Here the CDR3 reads CASSLEPGLASETQYF. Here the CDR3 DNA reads TGCGCCAGCAGCTTGGAACCGGGACTAGCATCGGAGACCCAGTACTTC.

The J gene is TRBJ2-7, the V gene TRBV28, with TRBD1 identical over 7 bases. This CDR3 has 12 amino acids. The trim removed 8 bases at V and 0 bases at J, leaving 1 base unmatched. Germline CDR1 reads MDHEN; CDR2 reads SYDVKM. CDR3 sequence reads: CASGDSSYEQYF. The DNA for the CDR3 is TGTGCCAGCGGGGACAGCTCCTACGAGCAGTACTTC.

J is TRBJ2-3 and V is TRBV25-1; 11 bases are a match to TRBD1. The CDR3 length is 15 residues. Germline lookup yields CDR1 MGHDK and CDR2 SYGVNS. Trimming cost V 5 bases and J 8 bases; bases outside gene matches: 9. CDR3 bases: TGTGCCAGCAGTTCCCCCGGACAGGGGGCAGGTACGCAGTATTTT. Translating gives CASSSPGQGAGTQYF.

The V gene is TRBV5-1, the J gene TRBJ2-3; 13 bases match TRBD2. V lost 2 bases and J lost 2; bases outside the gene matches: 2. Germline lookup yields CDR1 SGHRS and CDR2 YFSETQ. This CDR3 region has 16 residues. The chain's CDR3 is CASSFGLAGATDTQYF. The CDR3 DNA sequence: TGCGCCAGCAGCTTTGGACTAGCGGGGGCCACAGATACGCAGTATTTT. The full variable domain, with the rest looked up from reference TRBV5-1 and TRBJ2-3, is KAGVTQTPRYLIKTRGQQVTLSCSPISGHRSVSWYQQTPGQGLQFLFEYFSETQRNKGNFPGRFSGRQFSNSRSEMNVSTLELGDSALYLCASSFGLAGATDTQYFGPGTRLTVL.

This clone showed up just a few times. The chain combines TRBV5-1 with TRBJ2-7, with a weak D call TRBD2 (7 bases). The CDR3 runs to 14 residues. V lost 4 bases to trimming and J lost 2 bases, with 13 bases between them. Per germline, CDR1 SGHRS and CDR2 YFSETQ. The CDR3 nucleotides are TGCGCCAGCAGCCTTGGGGGGGGCCCCTACGAGCAGTACTTC. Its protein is CASSLGGGPYEQYF.

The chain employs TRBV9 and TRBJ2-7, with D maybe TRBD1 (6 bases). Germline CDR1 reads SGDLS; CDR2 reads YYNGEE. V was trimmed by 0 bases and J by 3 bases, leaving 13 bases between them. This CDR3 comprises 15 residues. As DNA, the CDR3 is TGTGCCAGCAGCGTAGAGGGGGACACCTACTACGAGCAGTACTTC. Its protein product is CASSVEGDTYYEQYF.

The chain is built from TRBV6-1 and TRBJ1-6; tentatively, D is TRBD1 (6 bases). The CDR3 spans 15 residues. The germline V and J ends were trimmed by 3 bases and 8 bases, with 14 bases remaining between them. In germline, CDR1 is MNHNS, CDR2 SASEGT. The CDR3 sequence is CASSELGTTDSPLHF. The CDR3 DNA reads TGTGCCAGCAGTGAGTTGGGGACAACGGATTCACCCCTCCACTTT.

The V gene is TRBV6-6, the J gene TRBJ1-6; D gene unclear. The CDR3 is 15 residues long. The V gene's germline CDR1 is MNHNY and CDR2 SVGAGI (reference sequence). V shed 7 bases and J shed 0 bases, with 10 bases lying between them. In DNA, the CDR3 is TGTGCCAGCAAGGGCTTGAGCTCCTATAATTCACCCCTCCACTTT. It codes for CASKGLSSYNSPLHF.

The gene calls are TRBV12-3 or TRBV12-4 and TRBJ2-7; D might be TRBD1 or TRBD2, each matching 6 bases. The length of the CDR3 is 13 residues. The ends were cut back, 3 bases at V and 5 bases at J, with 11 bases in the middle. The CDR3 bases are TGTGCCAGCAGTTTTGGGGGGCTCGACGAGCAGTACTTC. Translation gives CASSFGGLDEQYF.

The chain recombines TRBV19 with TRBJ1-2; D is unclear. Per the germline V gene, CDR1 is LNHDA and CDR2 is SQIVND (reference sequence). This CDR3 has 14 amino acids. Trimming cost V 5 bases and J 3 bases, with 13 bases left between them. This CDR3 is CASSLASLYYGYTF. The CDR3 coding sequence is TGTGCCAGTAGTTTGGCGTCGCTCTACTATGGCTACACCTTC.